The sequence of this T cell receptor beta chain was determined in a study of PD-1 blockade in classical Hodgkin lymphoma. Overall study: Patients were given intravenous nivolumab, 3 mg/kg, every 2 weeks.

V lost 3 bases, J lost 8 bases, and 5 bases lay in between. The CDR3 runs 11 residues. CDR1 MGHRA and CDR2 YSYEKL come from the germline V gene. Points from the study as a whole: CD4+ TCR diversity, unlike CD8+, rose significantly by C4D1.

In the case of this clone: Antigen: not known.

Every patient relapsed after autologous stem cell transplantation, and brentuximab vedotin exposure varied. TCRdb's table, derived via immunoSEQ multiplex PCR, lists solely in-frame clones and lacks some. The repertoire includes approximately 60,000 clones, 90% of them detected once, and 9.7% sits in the top ten. The receptor's source is a human donor with classical Hodgkin lymphoma. The source was peripheral blood mononuclear cells (PBMCs), collected at baseline. The rearrangement uses TRBV4-1 and TRBJ2-1, with D uncertain. CDR3 nucleotides: TGCGCCAGCAGCCATGGTTATGAGCAGTTCTTC. It is translated as CASSHGYEQFF.